These T cell receptor beta chains were read from a single sample in a study of T cells in Graves' hyperthyroidism and ophthalmopathy. In TCRdb, the multiplex PCR reads were re-called with MiXCR into one record per CDR3 protein. The sample records about 300,000 distinct CDR3 sequences, 16% being singletons. What was sequenced was blood. The receptors come from a man aged 25 to 45 with Graves' hyperthyroidism. CDR3s include the opening cysteine and the closing phenylalanine or tryptophan. Fields, in order: V gene, J gene, CDR3 protein.

TRBV12-3/TRBV12-4	TRBJ2-7	CASSSRGQGYEQYF
TRBV7-8	TRBJ2-2	CASSPRRDRGTGELFF
TRBV28	TRBJ2-3	CASRPALNTDTQYF
TRBV19	TRBJ2-6	CASTPRGANVLTF
TRBV6-5	TRBJ2-7	CASSYLHVSYEQYF
TRBV2	TRBJ2-4	CASNRENIQYF
TRBV18	TRBJ1-1	CASSPAGMNTEAFF
TRBV9	TRBJ1-4	CASSVGVATNEKLFF
TRBV3-1	TRBJ2-7	CASSQDSNDFYEQYF
TRBV12-3/TRBV12-4	TRBJ1-5	CASSFGLNSNQPQHF
TRBV4-1	TRBJ2-7	CASSPYSGLADDYEQYF
TRBV19	TRBJ2-7	CASSTTRHPYEQYF
TRBV6-1	TRBJ2-2	CASSRGQPANTGELFF
TRBV12-3/TRBV12-4	TRBJ2-1	CASRDPPAGNNEQFF
TRBV27	TRBJ2-2	CASSLLGGVGELFF
TRBV7-8	TRBJ2-2	CASSPWRAGLNTGELFF
TRBV13	TRBJ2-1	CASSGGRTNNEQFF
TRBV28	TRBJ2-1	CASKLQGTYNEQFF
TRBV7-3	TRBJ2-1	CASSLGSGSMNEQFF
TRBV9	TRBJ2-2	CASSDLGLAGRGGELFF
TRBV6-1	TRBJ1-2	CASTPPAGSYRGIAF
TRBV7-3	TRBJ2-1	CASSLFVTSGNDEQFF
TRBV20-1	TRBJ2-1	CSAPPSGGSVDEQFF
TRBV20-1	TRBJ2-1	CSARGYYNEQFF
TRBV2	TRBJ2-6	CASSQSDSLGANVLTF
TRBV7-9	TRBJ2-7	CASSGRTGGLPSYYEQYF
TRBV25-1	TRBJ2-2	CASSVGIIAQTGELFF
TRBV20-1	TRBJ1-2	CSARVPRNYGYTF
TRBV11-2	TRBJ2-7	CASRVAGGPVEQYF
TRBV6-2/TRBV6-3	TRBJ1-2	CASRATGNYGYTF
TRBV7-9	TRBJ1-4	CASGSTGLFATNEKLFF
TRBV6-1	TRBJ2-5	CASKGWTIANLQETQYF
TRBV5-1	TRBJ2-7	CASSLDRAYGEQYF
TRBV11-2	TRBJ1-4	CASSRLMSKTGEKLFF